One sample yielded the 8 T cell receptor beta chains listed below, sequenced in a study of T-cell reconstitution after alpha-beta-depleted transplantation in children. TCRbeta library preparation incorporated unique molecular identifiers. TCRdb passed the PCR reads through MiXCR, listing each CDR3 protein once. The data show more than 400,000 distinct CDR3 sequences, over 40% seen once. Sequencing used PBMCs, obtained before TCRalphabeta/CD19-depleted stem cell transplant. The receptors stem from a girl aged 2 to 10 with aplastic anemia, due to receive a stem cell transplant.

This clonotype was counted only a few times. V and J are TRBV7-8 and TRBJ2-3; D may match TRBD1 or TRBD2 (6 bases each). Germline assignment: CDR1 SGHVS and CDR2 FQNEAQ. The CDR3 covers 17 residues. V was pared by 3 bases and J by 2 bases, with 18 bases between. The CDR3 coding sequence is TGTGCCAGCAGCTTGAGAGGGGGGCCGACCCCCACAGATACGCAGTATTTT. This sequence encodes CASSLRGGPTPTDTQYF.

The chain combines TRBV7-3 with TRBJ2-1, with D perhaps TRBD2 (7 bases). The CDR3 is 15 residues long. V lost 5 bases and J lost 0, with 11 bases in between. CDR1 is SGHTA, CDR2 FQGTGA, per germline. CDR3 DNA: TGTGCCAGCAGCCCCCGGGGGGCCTCCTACAATGAGCAGTTCTTC. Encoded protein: CASSPRGASYNEQFF. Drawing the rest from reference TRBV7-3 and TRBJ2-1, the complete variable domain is GAGVSQTPSNKVTEKGKYVELRCDPISGHTALYWYRQSLGQGPEFLIYFQGTGAADDSGLPNDRFFAVRPEGSVSTLKIQRTERGDSAVYLCASSPRGASYNEQFFGPGTRLTVL.

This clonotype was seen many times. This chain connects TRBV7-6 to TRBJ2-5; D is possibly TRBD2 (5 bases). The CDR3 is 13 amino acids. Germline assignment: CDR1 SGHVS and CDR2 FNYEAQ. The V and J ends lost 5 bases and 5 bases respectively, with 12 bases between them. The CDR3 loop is CASSPTGGETQYF. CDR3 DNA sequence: TGTGCCAGCAGCCCGACCGGCGGGGAGACCCAGTACTTC.

The CDR3 protein is CSARADWVNEQFF. The CDR3 DNA sequence: TGCAGTGCTAGGGCCGACTGGGTCAATGAGCAGTTCTTC. The chain employs TRBV20-1 and TRBJ2-1; no clear D gene. The V end was cut by 3 bases, the J end by 6 bases, with 12 bases between. The CDR3 length is 13 residues. In germline, CDR1 is DFQATT, CDR2 SNEGSKA (reference sequence).

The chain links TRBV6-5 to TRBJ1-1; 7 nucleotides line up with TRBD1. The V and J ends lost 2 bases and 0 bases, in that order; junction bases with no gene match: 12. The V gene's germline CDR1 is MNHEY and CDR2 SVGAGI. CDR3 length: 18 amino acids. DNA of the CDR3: TGTGCCAGCAGTTACACTTCGACAGGGAAGTCTTTGAACACTGAAGCTTTCTTT. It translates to CASSYTSTGKSLNTEAFF.

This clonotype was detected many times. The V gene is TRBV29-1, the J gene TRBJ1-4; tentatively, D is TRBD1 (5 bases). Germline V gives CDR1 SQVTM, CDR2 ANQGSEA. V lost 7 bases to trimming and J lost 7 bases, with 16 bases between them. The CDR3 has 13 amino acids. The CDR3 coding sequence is TGCAGCGGTTCCGGGGGGAATGGTGAAAAACTGTTTTTT. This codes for CSGSGGNGEKLFF.

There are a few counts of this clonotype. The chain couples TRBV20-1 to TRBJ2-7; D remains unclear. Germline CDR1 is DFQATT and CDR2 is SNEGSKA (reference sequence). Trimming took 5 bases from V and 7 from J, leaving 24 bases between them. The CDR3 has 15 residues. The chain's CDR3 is CSAFRDSSDSLEQYF. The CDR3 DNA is TGCAGTGCTTTTAGAGACTCCTCGGATTCCTTAGAGCAGTACTTC.

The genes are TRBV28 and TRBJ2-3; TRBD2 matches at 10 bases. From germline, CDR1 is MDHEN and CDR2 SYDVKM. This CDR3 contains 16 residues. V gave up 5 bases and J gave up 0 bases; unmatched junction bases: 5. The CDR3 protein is CASSPTSGMSTDTQYF. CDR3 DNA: TGTGCCAGCAGTCCCACTAGCGGGATGAGCACAGATACGCAGTATTTT.